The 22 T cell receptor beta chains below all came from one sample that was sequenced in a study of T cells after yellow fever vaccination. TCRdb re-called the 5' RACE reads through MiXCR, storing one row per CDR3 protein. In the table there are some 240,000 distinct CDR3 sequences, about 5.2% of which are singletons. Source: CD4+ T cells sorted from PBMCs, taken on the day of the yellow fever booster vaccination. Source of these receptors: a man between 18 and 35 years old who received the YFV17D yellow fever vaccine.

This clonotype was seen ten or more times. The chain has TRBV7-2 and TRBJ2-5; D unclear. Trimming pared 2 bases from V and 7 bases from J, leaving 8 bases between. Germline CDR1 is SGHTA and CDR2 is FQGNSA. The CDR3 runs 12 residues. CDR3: CASSLTKGTQYF. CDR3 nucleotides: TGTGCCAGCAGCTTAACGAAGGGGACCCAGTACTTC.

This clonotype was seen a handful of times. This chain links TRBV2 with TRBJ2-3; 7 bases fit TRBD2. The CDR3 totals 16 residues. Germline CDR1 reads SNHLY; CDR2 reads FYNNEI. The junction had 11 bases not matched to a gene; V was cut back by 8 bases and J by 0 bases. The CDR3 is CASRFKLAASTDTQYF. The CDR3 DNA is TGTGCCAGCCGGTTTAAGCTAGCGGCTAGCACAGATACGCAGTATTTT.

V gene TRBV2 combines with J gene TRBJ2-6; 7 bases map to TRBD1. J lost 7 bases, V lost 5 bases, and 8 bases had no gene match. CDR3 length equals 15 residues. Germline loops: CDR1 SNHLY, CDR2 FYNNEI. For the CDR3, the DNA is TGTGCCAGCAGTAAACTACAGGGGTATGCCAACGTCCTGACTTTC. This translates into CASSKLQGYANVLTF.

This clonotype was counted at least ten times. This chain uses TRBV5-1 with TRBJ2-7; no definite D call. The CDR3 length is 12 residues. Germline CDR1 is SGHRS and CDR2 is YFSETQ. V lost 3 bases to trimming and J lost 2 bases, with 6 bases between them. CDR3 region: CASSSQTYEQYF. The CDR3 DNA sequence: TGCGCCAGCAGCTCACAGACCTACGAGCAGTACTTC.

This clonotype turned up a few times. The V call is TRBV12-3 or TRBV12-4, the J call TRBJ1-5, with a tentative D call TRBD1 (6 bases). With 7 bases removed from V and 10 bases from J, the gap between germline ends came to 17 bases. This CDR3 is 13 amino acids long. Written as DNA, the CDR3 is TGTGCCAGCACCATTTTTGAGGGGGGCCCCCAGCATTTT. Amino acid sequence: CASTIFEGGPQHF.

The CDR3 DNA reads as TGTGCCAGCAGCTTGGTCCCCAGTGCCACAGATACGCAGTATTTT. It yields the protein CASSLVPSATDTQYF. V gene TRBV5-6 combines with J gene TRBJ2-3, with D hard to call. V lost 0 bases to trimming and J lost 2 bases, with 10 bases between them. The CDR3 consists of 15 residues. Germline assignment: CDR1 SGHDT and CDR2 YYEEEE.

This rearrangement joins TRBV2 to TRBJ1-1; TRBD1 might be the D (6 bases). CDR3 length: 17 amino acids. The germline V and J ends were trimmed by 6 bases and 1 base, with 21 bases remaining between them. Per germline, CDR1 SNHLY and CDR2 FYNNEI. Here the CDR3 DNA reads TGTGCCAGCAGCCTGCCACCGGACAGCTTCCAGAACACTGAAGCTTTCTTT. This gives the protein CASSLPPDSFQNTEAFF.

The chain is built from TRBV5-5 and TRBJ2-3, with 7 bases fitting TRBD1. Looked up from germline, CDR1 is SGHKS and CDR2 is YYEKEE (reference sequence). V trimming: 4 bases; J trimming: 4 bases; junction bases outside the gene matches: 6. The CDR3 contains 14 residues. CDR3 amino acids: CASSIDRAADTQYF. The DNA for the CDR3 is TGTGCCAGCAGCATCGACAGGGCGGCAGATACGCAGTATTTT.

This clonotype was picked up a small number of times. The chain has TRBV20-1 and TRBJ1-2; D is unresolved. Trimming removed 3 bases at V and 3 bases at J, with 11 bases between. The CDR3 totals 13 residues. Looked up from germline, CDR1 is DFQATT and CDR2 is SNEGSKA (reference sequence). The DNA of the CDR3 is TGCAGTGCTAGCCTGGGAATTGACTATGGCTACACCTTC. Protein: CSASLGIDYGYTF.

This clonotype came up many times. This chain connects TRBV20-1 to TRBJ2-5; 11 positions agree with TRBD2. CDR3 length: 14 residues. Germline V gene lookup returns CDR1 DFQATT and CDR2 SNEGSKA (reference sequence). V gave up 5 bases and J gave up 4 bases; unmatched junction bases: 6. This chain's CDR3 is CSADSGGAGETQYF. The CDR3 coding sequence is TGCAGTGCTGATAGCGGGGGGGCAGGAGAGACCCAGTACTTC.

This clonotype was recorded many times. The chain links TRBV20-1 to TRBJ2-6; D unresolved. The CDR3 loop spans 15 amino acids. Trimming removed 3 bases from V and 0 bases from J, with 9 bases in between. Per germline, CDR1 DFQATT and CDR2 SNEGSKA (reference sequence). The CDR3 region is CSARDPYSGANVLTF. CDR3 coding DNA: TGCAGTGCTAGGGACCCTTACTCTGGGGCCAACGTCCTGACTTTC.

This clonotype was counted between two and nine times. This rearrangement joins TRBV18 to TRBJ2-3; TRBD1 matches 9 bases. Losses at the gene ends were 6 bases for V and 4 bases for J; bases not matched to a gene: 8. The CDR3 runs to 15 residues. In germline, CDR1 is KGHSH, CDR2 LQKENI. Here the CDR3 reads CASSRTGGWADTQYF. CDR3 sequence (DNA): TGTGCCAGCTCCCGAACAGGGGGCTGGGCAGATACGCAGTATTTT.

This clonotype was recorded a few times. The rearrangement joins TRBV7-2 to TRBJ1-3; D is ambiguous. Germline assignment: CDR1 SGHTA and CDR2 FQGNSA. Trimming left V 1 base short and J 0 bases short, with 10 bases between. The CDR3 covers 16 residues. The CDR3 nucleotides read TGTGCCAGCAGCTTAGGCGGCGGAAACTCTGGAAACACCATATATTTT. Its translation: CASSLGGGNSGNTIYF.

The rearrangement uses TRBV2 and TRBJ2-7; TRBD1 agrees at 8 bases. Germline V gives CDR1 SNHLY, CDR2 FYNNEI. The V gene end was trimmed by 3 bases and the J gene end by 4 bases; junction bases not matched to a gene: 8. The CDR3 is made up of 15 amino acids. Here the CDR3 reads CASSDGGTGLYEQYF. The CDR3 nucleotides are TGTGCCAGCAGTGATGGGGGGACAGGTCTGTACGAGCAGTACTTC. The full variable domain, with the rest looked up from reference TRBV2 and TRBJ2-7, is EPEVTQTPSHQVTQMGQEVILRCVPISNHLYFYWYRQILGQKVEFLVSFYNNEISEKSEIFDDQFSVERPDGSNFTLKIRSTKLEDSAMYFCASSDGGTGLYEQYFGPGTRLTVT.

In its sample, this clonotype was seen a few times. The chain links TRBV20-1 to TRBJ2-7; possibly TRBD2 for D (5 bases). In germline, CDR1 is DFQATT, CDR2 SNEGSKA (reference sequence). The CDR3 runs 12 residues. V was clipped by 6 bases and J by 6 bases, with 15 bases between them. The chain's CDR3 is CSAAKGDGEQYV. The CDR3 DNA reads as TGCAGTGCCGCCAAGGGAGACGGCGAGCAGTACGTC.

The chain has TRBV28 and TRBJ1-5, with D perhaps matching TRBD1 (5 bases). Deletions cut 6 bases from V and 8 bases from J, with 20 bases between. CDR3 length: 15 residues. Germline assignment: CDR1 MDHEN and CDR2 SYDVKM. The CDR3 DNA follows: TGTGCCAGCAGCCCGGGGCAGGCGACGTTGAAGCCCCAGCATTTT. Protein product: CASSPGQATLKPQHF.

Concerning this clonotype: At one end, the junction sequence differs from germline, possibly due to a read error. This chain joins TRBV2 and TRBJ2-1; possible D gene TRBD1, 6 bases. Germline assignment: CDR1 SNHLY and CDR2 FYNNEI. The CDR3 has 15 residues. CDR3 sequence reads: CASTEQGSGYNEQFF. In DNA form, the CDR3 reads TGTGCCAGCACTGAACAGGGCTCTGGCTACAATGAGCAGTTCTTC.

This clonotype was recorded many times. The CDR3 sequence is CASSLVPDDETQYF. In DNA, the CDR3 is TGCGCCAGCAGCTTGGTGCCAGACGATGAGACCCAGTACTTC. This chain links TRBV5-1 with TRBJ2-5, with D uncertain. This CDR3 region has 14 residues. The V and J ends lost 0 bases and 5 bases respectively, with 11 bases between them. The V gene's germline CDR1 is SGHRS and CDR2 YFSETQ.

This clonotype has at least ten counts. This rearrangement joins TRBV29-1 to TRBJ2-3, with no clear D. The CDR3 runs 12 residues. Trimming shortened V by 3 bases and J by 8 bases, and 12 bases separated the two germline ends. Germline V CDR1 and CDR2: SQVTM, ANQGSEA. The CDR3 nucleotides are TGCAGCGTTGAGGGTGGTGCGGTTACGCAGTATTTT. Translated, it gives CSVEGGAVTQYF.

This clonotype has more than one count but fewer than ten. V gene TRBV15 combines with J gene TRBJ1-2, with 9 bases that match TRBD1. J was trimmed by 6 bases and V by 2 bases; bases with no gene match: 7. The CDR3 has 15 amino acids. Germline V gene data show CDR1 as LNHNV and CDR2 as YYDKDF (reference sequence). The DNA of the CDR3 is TGTGCCACCAGCAGACAACAACAGGGGGCGGATGGCTACACCTTC. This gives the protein CATSRQQQGADGYTF.

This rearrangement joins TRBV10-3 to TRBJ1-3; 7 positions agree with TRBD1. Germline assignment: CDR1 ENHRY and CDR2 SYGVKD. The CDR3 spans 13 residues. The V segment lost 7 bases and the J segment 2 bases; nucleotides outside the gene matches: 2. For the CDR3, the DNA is TGTGCCATCAACAGGGGAACTGGAAACACCATATATTTT. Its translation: CAINRGTGNTIYF.

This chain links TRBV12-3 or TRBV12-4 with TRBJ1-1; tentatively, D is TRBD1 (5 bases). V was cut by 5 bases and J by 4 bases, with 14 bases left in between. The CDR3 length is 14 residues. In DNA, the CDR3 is TGTGCCAGCAGTCTCGGGGCCTTCTTCACTGAAGCTTTCTTT. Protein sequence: CASSLGAFFTEAFF.